Listed below are T cell receptor beta chains from one sample, sequenced in a study of T cell changes during pregnancy in multiple sclerosis. Some clones are missing from TCRdb's copy, which holds only in-frame ones; the method was immunoSEQ multiplex PCR. The sample lists around 66,000 clones; 75% to 95% were seen once. This sample comprised peripheral blood, obtained after pregnancy. The receptor source for this set is a female donor in good health, enrolled as a control in a pregnancy study. CDR3s include the opening cysteine and the closing phenylalanine or tryptophan. Fields, in order: CDR3 protein, V gene, J gene.

CASSFSGHGYTF,TRBV7-8,TRBJ1-2
CASSLSPGGDGTEAFF,TRBV27,TRBJ1-1
CASSPPGQGRRTEAFF,TRBV7-9,TRBJ1-1
CAISEKTPGLAGARFSYEQYF,TRBV10-3,TRBJ2-7
CAWSASGIGEAFF,TRBV30,TRBJ1-1
CASSQTPGRGRAGELFF,TRBV7-8,TRBJ2-2
CASRPLISTDTQYF,TRBV11-2,TRBJ2-3
CASSSTSGVSSYNEQFF,TRBV5-1,TRBJ2-1
CASSPTGTGGYEKLFF,TRBV27,TRBJ1-4
CAISQTGPSSSPLHF,TRBV10-3,TRBJ1-6
CAWSKGQGNSPLHF,TRBV30,TRBJ1-6
CASSEGGFGEKLFF,TRBV6-1,TRBJ1-4
CASSSRGGGQETQYF,TRBV9,TRBJ2-5
CASSFGGHPYEQYF,TRBV5-1,TRBJ2-7
CAWSVRDYNEQFF,TRBV30,TRBJ2-1
CASSQFSGQTYSGNTIYF,TRBV14,TRBJ1-3
CASSLDRGEYGYTF,TRBV5-6,TRBJ1-2
CAWSGGMNTEAFF,TRBV30,TRBJ1-1
CAWSPGLAGGLREQFF,TRBV30,TRBJ2-1
CASSPTGLTDTQYF,TRBV5-5,TRBJ2-3
CASSLGGGGANEQFF,TRBV13,TRBJ2-1
CASSSRTGETEAFF,TRBV11-3,TRBJ1-1
CASNVQGVTEAFF,TRBV2,TRBJ1-1
CASRLSGGHTQYF,TRBV27,TRBJ2-3
CASSPVTVGNTIYF,TRBV6-6,TRBJ1-3
CASSVESDNSPLHF,TRBV9,TRBJ1-6
CASSLRAGAGELFF,TRBV5-1,TRBJ2-2
CASSSPGTVEAFF,TRBV7-2,TRBJ1-1
CASRPTGGSYEQYF,TRBV13,TRBJ2-7
CAWSLQGAWGYTF,TRBV30,TRBJ1-2
CASSDGPLDRDYEQYF,TRBV5-1,TRBJ2-7
CAWRRDRGHEQYF,TRBV30,TRBJ2-7
CASSLGLGETQYF,TRBV18,TRBJ2-5
CASSRSTGDPEAFF,TRBV5-6,TRBJ1-1
CATSGGQNGYTF,TRBV15,TRBJ1-2
CASSQGPREIWHYEQYF,TRBV4-3,TRBJ2-7
CASSQDFGTGGGYTF,TRBV4-1,TRBJ1-2
CAWRRTYEQYF,TRBV30,TRBJ2-7
CASSRQLKGDRPNEKLFF,TRBV4-1,TRBJ1-4
CASSTRLGLLNEKLFF,TRBV7-9,TRBJ1-4
CASVTGLDIYNEQFF,TRBV12-5,TRBJ2-1
CASSRTGTGYTGELFF,TRBV4-1,TRBJ2-2
CASSPQGGAGANVLTF,TRBV7-2,TRBJ2-6
CASSKDRGSPDTEAFF,TRBV19,TRBJ1-1
CAWEEITQYF,TRBV30,TRBJ2-3